Below, 12 T cell receptor beta chains from the same sample are listed, as sequenced in a study of CD8 T cells in Susac syndrome. A quantity of about 0.5 to 1 ug RNA underwent reverse transcription using random hexamers. From the immunoSEQ multiplex PCR reads, TCRdb called clonotypes with MiXCR, one entry per CDR3 protein. The sample carries 250,000 to 350,000 distinct CDR3 sequences, approximately 90% recorded once. Sequencing used CD4+ T cells from PBMCs. The receptor source for this set is a human donor with multiple sclerosis.

Only a few counts were recorded for this clonotype. The rearrangement links TRBV5-1 to TRBJ2-7, with 8 bases that match TRBD2. Per the germline V gene, CDR1 is SGHRS and CDR2 is YFSETQ. The junction had 4 bases not matched to a gene; V was cut back by 0 bases and J by 2 bases. This CDR3 spans 15 amino acids. The CDR3 loop is CASSLAGGGPYEQYF. The CDR3 DNA is TGCGCCAGCAGCTTGGCCGGGGGGGGCCCCTACGAGCAGTACTTC.

The V gene is TRBV7-9, the J gene TRBJ2-5; tentative D call: TRBD1 (6 bases). Germline V gives CDR1 SEHNR, CDR2 FQNEAQ (reference sequence). Trimming took off 0 bases at V and 2 bases at J, with 10 bases between the two ends. The CDR3 covers 15 residues. The CDR3 spells CASSLAGAGQETQYF. The CDR3 nucleotides read TGTGCCAGCAGCTTAGCGGGGGCAGGGCAAGAGACCCAGTACTTC. Full variable domain (remainder filled in from reference TRBV7-9 and TRBJ2-5): DTGVSQNPRHKITKRGQNVTFRCDPISEHNRLYWYRQTLGQGPEFLTYFQNEAQLEKSRLLSDRFSAERPKGSFSTLEIQRTEQGDSAMYLCASSLAGAGQETQYFGPGTRLLVL.

The CDR3 bases are TGTGCCAGCAGCGGACTAGCGACATCAGAGACCCAGTACTTC. Translating gives CASSGLATSETQYF. This chain links TRBV7-8 with TRBJ2-5; 9 nucleotides align to TRBD2. V was pared by 5 bases and J by 4 bases, with 5 bases of the junction left unmatched. The CDR3 consists of 14 residues. Germline CDR1 SGHVS, CDR2 FQNEAQ.

The V call is TRBV20-1, the J call TRBJ2-3; the D gene is possibly TRBD2 (6 bases). Germline V gene lookup returns CDR1 DFQATT and CDR2 SNEGSKA (reference sequence). V was shortened by 6 bases and J by 1 base, with 14 bases between the two germline ends. The CDR3 has 14 residues. CDR3: CSAARGFGTDTQYF. For the CDR3, the DNA is TGCAGTGCGGCACGGGGGTTCGGCACAGATACGCAGTATTTT.

The rearrangement uses TRBV27 and TRBJ2-5; 7 bases line up with TRBD1. The length of the CDR3 is 14 residues. The V gene end was trimmed by 4 bases and the J gene end by 3 bases; junction bases not matched to a gene: 5. Germline V gene lookup returns CDR1 MNHEY and CDR2 SMNVEV (reference sequence). CDR3 nucleotide sequence: TGTGCCAGCAGTTGGGGACAGCAGAAAGAGACCCAGTACTTC. Amino acids: CASSWGQQKETQYF.

CDR3: CASSSAGGLETQYF. The CDR3 bases are TGTGCCAGCAGCTCCGCGGGTGGCCTAGAGACCCAGTACTTC. The chain employs TRBV7-3 and TRBJ2-5; a possible D gene is TRBD2 (5 bases). Trimming pared 4 bases from V and 4 bases from J, leaving 13 bases between. Germline CDR1 and CDR2: SGHTA and FQGTGA. The CDR3 consists of 14 residues. Full variable domain (outside the CDR3, taken from reference TRBV7-3 and TRBJ2-5): GAGVSQTPSNKVTEKGKYVELRCDPISGHTALYWYRQSLGQGPEFLIYFQGTGAADDSGLPNDRFFAVRPEGSVSTLKIQRTERGDSAVYLCASSSAGGLETQYFGPGTRLLVL.

The gene calls are TRBV7-9 and TRBJ1-1; D not certain. CDR1 is SEHNR and CDR2 is FQNEAQ in the germline V gene (reference sequence). The CDR3 runs 11 residues. V was cut by 4 bases and J by 7 bases, with 7 bases left in between. The CDR3, as DNA: TGTGCCAGCAGCTCCTCAAGTGAAGCTTTCTTT. Translated, it gives CASSSSSEAFF.

Only a few counts were recorded for this clonotype. V usage is TRBV30 and J usage is TRBJ2-7; D perhaps matches TRBD2 (5 bases). Germline-derived CDR1 and CDR2 are GTSNPN and SVGIG (reference sequence). Between the trimmed V and J ends, which lost 5 bases and 3 bases, there was a span of 8 bases. The CDR3 contains 11 residues. The CDR3 DNA reads as TGTGCCTGGGGGAGAGACTACGAGCAGTACTTC. As protein: CAWGRDYEQYF.

The J gene is TRBJ1-5, the V gene TRBV7-6, with D possibly being TRBD1 (6 bases). CDR3 length equals 16 residues. V was cut by 2 bases and J by 1 base, with 12 bases left in between. CDR1 and CDR2 (germline): SGHVS, FNYEAQ. In nucleotides, the CDR3 is TGTGCCAGCAGCTTATGGGGGCTTGGGAGCAATCAGCCCCAGCATTTT. Encoded protein: CASSLWGLGSNQPQHF.

This clonotype has only one observation. The chain employs TRBV5-1 and TRBJ2-7, with 13 bases lining up with TRBD2. The CDR3 sequence is 16 residues long. Germline V gene sequence: CDR1 SGHRS, CDR2 YFSETQ. V shed 4 bases, J shed 4 bases, and the junction held 8 bases outside the gene matches. The CDR3 bases are TGCGCCAGCAGCCTGGGACTAGCGGGGACCCCTTACGAGCAGTACTTC. Translation: CASSLGLAGTPYEQYF.

The gene calls are TRBV7-9 and TRBJ1-1; D perhaps matches TRBD1 (5 bases). The CDR3 is made up of 12 amino acids. V was shortened by 4 bases and J by 9 bases, with 12 bases between the two germline ends. CDR1 is SEHNR and CDR2 is FQNEAQ in the germline V gene (reference sequence). CDR3: CASSSGTAQAFF. CDR3 nucleotides: TGTGCCAGCAGCTCTGGGACGGCACAAGCTTTCTTT.

This clonotype has more than one count but fewer than ten. The chain carries TRBV5-1 and TRBJ1-1; 12 bases line up with TRBD1. Germline V gene sequence: CDR1 SGHRS, CDR2 YFSETQ. The CDR3 runs 17 residues. V shed 4 bases, J shed 2 bases, and the junction held 9 bases outside the gene matches. CDR3 loop: CASSISTGTGGNTEAFF. DNA for the CDR3: TGCGCCAGCAGCATTTCTACCGGGACAGGGGGCAACACTGAAGCTTTCTTT.